The rows below give T cell receptor beta chains drawn from one sample of a study of blood T cell repertoires in COVID-19. The table came from immunoSEQ multiplex PCR; TCRdb's copy has only in-frame clones and leaves some out. The top ten clones hold less than 9.5% of a sample with fewer than 100,000 clones, 65% to 90% of them seen once. Sequencing input: peripheral blood. The receptor set was obtained from a man in his 60s with acute or convalescent COVID-19. CDR3s leave out the opening cysteine and the closing phenylalanine or tryptophan. Fields, in order: J gene, V gene, CDR3 protein.

>TRBJ1-6|TRBV30
AWSVPTGGNSPLH
>TRBJ2-5|TRBV3-1/TRBV3-2
ASSSRGTRRETQY
>TRBJ2-7|TRBV6-5
ASRRQRGSYEQY
>TRBJ2-1|TRBV9
ASSSPGLVFDEQF
>TRBJ2-5|TRBV5-4
ASRAELPGETQY
>TRBJ2-2|TRBV30
AWRDWGGGSHTGELF
>TRBJ2-1|TRBV7-8
ASSLGVFGGAYYNEQF
>TRBJ1-5|TRBV7-9
ASSLALSGVSNQPQH
>TRBJ2-3|TRBV3-1/TRBV3-2
ASSGTSGGTIITDTQY
>TRBJ2-1|TRBV10-3
AIKSGTGNNEQF
>TRBJ1-1|TRBV5-6
ASSSLTGGRSEAF
>TRBJ1-2|TRBV7-9
ASSLAVREAGYT
>TRBJ2-1|TRBV19
ASRERAEQF
>TRBJ1-6|TRBV6-4
ASSATYNSPLH
>TRBJ1-6|TRBV19
ASTPQSSYNSPLH
>TRBJ2-7|TRBV9
ASSKGAHPYEQY
>TRBJ1-4|TRBV10-3
ATAGDGAIGAKLF
>TRBJ1-2|TRBV7-2
ASSLGGNYGYT